The sequence of this TCR beta chain was determined in a study of blood T cell repertoires in COVID-19. Study background: Material from acute and convalescent COVID-19 was sourced from the United States, Italy and Spain. PBMCs, B-cell-depleted T cells, or T cells provided the cDNA or gDNA that made up the material.

Original processing methods: Reference gene primer amplification gave estimated nucleated cell counts. The protocol was immunoSEQ multiplex PCR, while the TCRdb copy is restricted to in-frame clones and leaves out a portion. For V, J and clone size, that table is used; D and trimming come from the DNA. The sample has some 46,000 clones; 75% to 90% are singletons. V was shortened by 2 bases and J by 0 bases, with 7 bases between the two germline ends. CDR1 and CDR2 (germline): KGHSH, LQKENI. The CDR3 spans 14 residues. A few counts support this clone. The sequence was obtained from a man aged 50 to 59 with acute or convalescent COVID-19. The sequenced sample was peripheral blood. V is TRBV18 and J is TRBJ1-2; D call uncertain. CDR3 nucleotide sequence: TGTGCCAGCTCACCAGACTCCGCTAACTATGGCTACACCTTC. This gives the protein CASSPDSANYGYTF.